This is a list of T cell receptor beta chains from one sample in a study of blood T cell repertoires in COVID-19. Profiling relied on immunoSEQ multiplex PCR, and the TCRdb table lists in-frame clones only, not all of them. The sample lists 150,000 or so clones, around 82% occurring once. Sequenced: peripheral blood. The receptors stem from a man in his sixties with COVID-19, enrolled during active disease. The CDR3 runs from the conserved cysteine through the conserved F or W. The D gene is left open where the match is weak. The size entry is marked missing in some rows and otherwise reads once, few, many or a size class.

v_call	clone_size	d_call	j_call	cdr3_nt	cdr3_aa
TRBV5-1	NA	NA	TRBJ2-3	TGCGCCAGCAGCTTTTCCAGAAGCACAGATACGCAGTATTTT	CASSFSRSTDTQYF
TRBV2	NA	TRBD1	TRBJ1-1	TGTGCCAGCAGGGGACAGCAGAACACTGAAGCTTTCTTT	CASRGQQNTEAFF
TRBV29-1	NA	NA	TRBJ1-2	TGCAGCGTTGTCTCTAGGACATCCAGGGATTATGGCTACACCTTC	CSVVSRTSRDYGYTF
TRBV28	NA	NA	TRBJ1-2	TGTGCCAGCAGGGAAAGGGACAAGAACTATGGCTACACCTTC	CASRERDKNYGYTF
TRBV6-5	NA	NA	TRBJ1-5	TGTGCCAGCAGTTATTCCGGGAGTGGGAGCAATCAGCCCCAGCATTTT	CASSYSGSGSNQPQHF
TRBV11-3	NA	NA	TRBJ2-7	TGTGCCAGCAGCTTAGGGACAGAATTACCCTACGAGCAGTACTTC	CASSLGTELPYEQYF
TRBV4-3	NA	NA	TRBJ2-7	TGCGCCAGCAGCCAAGAGCTCTCGACAGGAACCATATCGAGCTCCTACGAGCAGTACTTC	CASSQELSTGTISSSYEQYF
TRBV18	once	NA	TRBJ1-1	TGTGCCAGCTCACCTTCGTTGAACACTGAAGCTTTCTTT	CASSPSLNTEAFF
TRBV19	NA	NA	TRBJ2-5	TGTGCCAGTAGTGCTGGACAGCCTCAAGAGACCCAGTACTTC	CASSAGQPQETQYF
TRBV27	few	NA	TRBJ1-6	TGTGCCAGCAGTTCTCCAGATATCTCCAATTCACCCCTCCACTTT	CASSSPDISNSPLHF